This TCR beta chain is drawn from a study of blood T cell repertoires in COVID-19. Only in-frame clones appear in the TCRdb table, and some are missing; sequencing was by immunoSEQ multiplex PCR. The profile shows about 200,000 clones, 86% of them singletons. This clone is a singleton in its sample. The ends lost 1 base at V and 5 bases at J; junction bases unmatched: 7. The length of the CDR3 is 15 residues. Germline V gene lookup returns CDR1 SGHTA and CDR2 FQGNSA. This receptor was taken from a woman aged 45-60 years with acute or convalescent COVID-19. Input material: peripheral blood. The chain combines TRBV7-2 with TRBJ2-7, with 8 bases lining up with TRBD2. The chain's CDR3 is CASSLGGRGGDEQYF. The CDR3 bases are TGTGCCAGCAGCTTAGGAGGACGGGGGGGCGACGAGCAGTACTTC.